Listed below are T cell receptor beta chains from one sample, sequenced in a study of beta chain features in type 1 diabetes. Assay used: immunoSEQ multiplex PCR; TCRdb lists only in-frame clones, some missing. The sample records 150,000 or so clones, under 60% being singletons. Sequencing was performed on Tregs from blood. The receptors here all came from a man aged 18 to 30 in good health. The CDR3 runs from the conserved cysteine through the conserved F or W. Each record gives: V gene, clone size, J gene, D gene, CDR3 protein, CDR3 DNA. A D gene is named only where the DNA matches it firmly. Size is stated for part of the rows, as once, few or many counts, or as a class when the clone is expanded.

v_call: TRBV7-2; clone_size: few; j_call: TRBJ2-1; d_call: -; cdr3_aa: CASSLGLDFYNEQFF; cdr3_nt: TGTGCCAGCAGCTTAGGACTAGATTTTTACAATGAGCAGTTCTTC
v_call: TRBV5-1; clone_size: -; j_call: TRBJ2-2; d_call: TRBD2; cdr3_aa: CASSTLAGVTGELFF; cdr3_nt: TGCGCCAGCAGCACTTTAGCGGGAGTCACCGGGGAGCTGTTTTTT
v_call: TRBV6-1; clone_size: -; j_call: TRBJ1-1; d_call: TRBD1; cdr3_aa: CASRDRHIKNTEAFF; cdr3_nt: TGTGCCAGCCGGGACAGACACATCAAAAACACTGAAGCTTTCTTT
v_call: TRBV29-1; clone_size: -; j_call: TRBJ2-4; d_call: TRBD1; cdr3_aa: CSGWDRGNIQYF; cdr3_nt: TGCAGCGGGTGGGACAGGGGGAACATTCAGTACTTC
v_call: TRBV29-1; clone_size: -; j_call: TRBJ2-7; d_call: -; cdr3_aa: CSVKDVSSYEQYF; cdr3_nt: TGCAGCGTTAAAGACGTGAGCTCCTACGAGCAGTACTTC
v_call: TRBV9; clone_size: -; j_call: TRBJ2-3; d_call: TRBD2; cdr3_aa: CASSVRPGTRGDTQYF; cdr3_nt: TGTGCCAGCAGCGTAAGGCCGGGGACTAGAGGAGATACGCAGTATTTT
v_call: TRBV7-2; clone_size: -; j_call: TRBJ1-2; d_call: TRBD1; cdr3_aa: CASSQNRGVNYGYTF; cdr3_nt: TGTGCCAGCAGCCAGAACAGGGGGGTCAACTATGGCTACACCTTC
v_call: TRBV9; clone_size: few; j_call: TRBJ2-3; d_call: -; cdr3_aa: CASSVDPSTDTQYF; cdr3_nt: TGTGCCAGCAGCGTAGATCCAAGCACAGATACGCAGTATTTT
v_call: TRBV7-2; clone_size: -; j_call: TRBJ2-3; d_call: -; cdr3_aa: CASSSRAADTQYF; cdr3_nt: TGTGCCAGCAGCTCCAGGGCGGCAGATACGCAGTATTTT
v_call: TRBV28; clone_size: -; j_call: TRBJ1-1; d_call: -; cdr3_aa: CASSFGGGNTEAFF; cdr3_nt: TGTGCCAGCAGTTTTGGGGGGGGGAACACTGAAGCTTTCTTT
v_call: TRBV7-2; clone_size: -; j_call: TRBJ1-3; d_call: TRBD1; cdr3_aa: CASSFYRGPVSGNTIYF; cdr3_nt: TGTGCCAGCAGCTTTTACAGGGGCCCCGTCTCTGGAAACACCATATATTTT
v_call: TRBV30; clone_size: -; j_call: TRBJ2-5; d_call: TRBD2; cdr3_aa: CAWSVLAGPQETQYF; cdr3_nt: TGTGCCTGGAGTGTGCTAGCGGGACCGCAAGAGACCCAGTACTTC
v_call: TRBV6-1; clone_size: -; j_call: TRBJ1-2; d_call: TRBD1; cdr3_aa: CASSEWDREGYTF; cdr3_nt: TGTGCCAGCAGTGAATGGGACAGGGAGGGCTACACCTTC
v_call: TRBV5-4; clone_size: -; j_call: TRBJ1-1; d_call: TRBD1; cdr3_aa: CASRPDRVSTEAFF; cdr3_nt: TGTGCCAGCAGACCTGACAGGGTGAGCACTGAAGCTTTCTTT
v_call: TRBV28; clone_size: -; j_call: TRBJ2-7; d_call: TRBD2; cdr3_aa: CASSRGGAYEQYF; cdr3_nt: TGTGCCAGCAGTCGGGGGGGGGCCTACGAGCAGTACTTC
v_call: TRBV30; clone_size: -; j_call: TRBJ2-7; d_call: -; cdr3_aa: CAWSVPGFIYEQYF; cdr3_nt: TGTGCCTGGAGTGTACCAGGGTTCATCTACGAGCAGTACTTC
v_call: TRBV10-3; clone_size: few; j_call: TRBJ2-5; d_call: -; cdr3_aa: CAISSRVGLIETQYF; cdr3_nt: TGTGCCATCAGCTCTCGGGTGGGTTTGATAGAGACCCAGTACTTC
v_call: TRBV18; clone_size: -; j_call: TRBJ2-2; d_call: -; cdr3_aa: CASSPNQRSGELFF; cdr3_nt: TGTGCCAGCTCACCAAATCAGCGTTCCGGGGAGCTGTTTTTT
v_call: TRBV18; clone_size: -; j_call: TRBJ2-7; d_call: -; cdr3_aa: CASSPETQAYEQYF; cdr3_nt: TGTGCCAGCTCACCTGAGACTCAAGCCTACGAGCAGTACTTC
v_call: TRBV5-4; clone_size: -; j_call: TRBJ2-1; d_call: -; cdr3_aa: CASSLGSSYNEQFF; cdr3_nt: TGTGCCAGCAGCTTGGGGAGCTCCTACAATGAGCAGTTCTTC
v_call: TRBV28; clone_size: -; j_call: TRBJ2-5; d_call: -; cdr3_aa: CASSSRDPLRETQYF; cdr3_nt: TGTGCCAGCAGTTCCCGGGATCCCCTTAGGGAGACCCAGTACTTC
v_call: TRBV4-2; clone_size: -; j_call: TRBJ2-7; d_call: TRBD2; cdr3_aa: CASSQGLAGVSYEQYF; cdr3_nt: TGTGCCAGCAGCCAAGGACTAGCGGGAGTCTCCTACGAGCAGTACTTC
v_call: TRBV30; clone_size: -; j_call: TRBJ1-6; d_call: TRBD1; cdr3_aa: CAWSVWDRGSPLHF; cdr3_nt: TGTGCCTGGAGTGTATGGGACAGGGGTTCACCCCTCCACTTT
v_call: TRBV30; clone_size: -; j_call: TRBJ2-7; d_call: -; cdr3_aa: CAWSVDWSSYEQYF; cdr3_nt: TGTGCCTGGAGTGTCGACTGGAGCTCCTACGAGCAGTACTTC
v_call: TRBV6-4; clone_size: -; j_call: TRBJ2-2; d_call: TRBD2; cdr3_aa: CASSPLAGSTGELFF; cdr3_nt: TGTGCCAGCAGTCCACTAGCGGGGAGCACCGGGGAGCTGTTTTTT
v_call: TRBV27; clone_size: -; j_call: TRBJ1-1; d_call: -; cdr3_aa: CASSSRLGGVEAFF; cdr3_nt: TGTGCCAGCAGTTCCCGCCTTGGGGGCGTGGAAGCTTTCTTT
v_call: TRBV7-3; clone_size: -; j_call: TRBJ2-1; d_call: -; cdr3_aa: CASSLWGTMGNEQFF; cdr3_nt: TGTGCCAGCAGCTTATGGGGGACAATGGGCAATGAGCAGTTCTTC
v_call: TRBV6-5; clone_size: few; j_call: TRBJ1-2; d_call: -; cdr3_aa: CASSYRPGYSGYTF; cdr3_nt: TGTGCCAGCAGTTACCGACCGGGATACAGCGGCTACACCTTC
v_call: TRBV5-1; clone_size: -; j_call: TRBJ1-2; d_call: -; cdr3_aa: CASRPGYHDGYTF; cdr3_nt: TGCGCCAGCAGGCCCGGGTACCATGATGGCTACACCTTC
v_call: TRBV9; clone_size: -; j_call: TRBJ2-1; d_call: TRBD2; cdr3_aa: CASSVTAYGLAVTYNEQFF; cdr3_nt: TGTGCCAGCAGCGTAACCGCATACGGACTAGCGGTTACCTACAATGAGCAGTTCTTC
v_call: TRBV10-2; clone_size: few; j_call: TRBJ2-7; d_call: TRBD1; cdr3_aa: CASRPAGQAYEQYF; cdr3_nt: TGCGCCAGCAGGCCCGCCGGACAGGCCTACGAGCAGTACTTC
v_call: TRBV7-8; clone_size: -; j_call: TRBJ2-7; d_call: TRBD1; cdr3_aa: CASSFPPLGQGIGYEQYF; cdr3_nt: TGTGCCAGCAGCTTCCCACCTTTGGGACAGGGGATAGGCTACGAGCAGTACTTC
v_call: TRBV28; clone_size: -; j_call: TRBJ1-2; d_call: TRBD1; cdr3_aa: CASSIQGASAIYYGYTF; cdr3_nt: TGTGCCAGCAGTATACAGGGGGCCTCCGCTATTTACTATGGCTACACCTTC
v_call: TRBV19; clone_size: few; j_call: TRBJ1-2; d_call: -; cdr3_aa: CASSIRRQDYGYTF; cdr3_nt: TGTGCCAGTAGTATAAGGCGACAGGACTATGGCTACACCTTC
v_call: TRBV7-3; clone_size: -; j_call: TRBJ2-3; d_call: -; cdr3_aa: CASSPLPSTDTQYF; cdr3_nt: TGTGCCAGCAGCCCACTACCTAGCACAGATACGCAGTATTTT